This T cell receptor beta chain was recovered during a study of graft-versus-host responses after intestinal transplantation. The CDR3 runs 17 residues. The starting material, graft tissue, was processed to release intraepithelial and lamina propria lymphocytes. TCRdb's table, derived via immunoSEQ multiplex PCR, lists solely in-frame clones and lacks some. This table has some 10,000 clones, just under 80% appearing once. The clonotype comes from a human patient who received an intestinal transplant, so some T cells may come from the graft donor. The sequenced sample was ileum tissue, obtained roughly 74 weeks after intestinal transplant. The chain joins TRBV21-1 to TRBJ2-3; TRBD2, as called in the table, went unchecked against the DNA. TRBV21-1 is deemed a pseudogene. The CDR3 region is CASSSTSGGLPTGSQYF. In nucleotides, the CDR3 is TGTGCCAGCAGTAGCACTAGCGGGGGCCTCCCCACAGGGTCGCAGTATTTT.